These T cell receptor beta chains were read from a single sample in a study of blood T cell repertoires in COVID-19. TCRdb's table, derived via immunoSEQ multiplex PCR, lists solely in-frame clones and lacks some. Of under 95,000 clones listed, approximately 87% were seen once; the top ten hold about a sixth. Sequenced sample: peripheral blood. The receptor set was obtained from an elderly man in a cohort sampled during active COVID-19. Each CDR3 is given with its conserved first and last residue. D genes are given only for firm matches. Rows give clone size only sometimes, using once, few, many, or a class for an expanded clone.

cdr3_nt: TGCGCCAGCAGCCAAGGGAGGGAGTGGCTGGTTGGCTACACCTTC
cdr3_aa: CASSQGREWLVGYTF
j_call: TRBJ1-2
v_call: TRBV4-3
d_call: NA
clone_size: NA

cdr3_nt: TGCGCCAGCAGTGAGGAAGCTTACGAGCAGTACTTC
cdr3_aa: CASSEEAYEQYF
j_call: TRBJ2-7
v_call: TRBV10-2
d_call: NA
clone_size: NA

cdr3_nt: TGCGCCAGCAGCTTACGCGGTGGGAACACTGAAGCTTTCTTT
cdr3_aa: CASSLRGGNTEAFF
j_call: TRBJ1-1
v_call: TRBV5-1
d_call: NA
clone_size: NA

cdr3_nt: TGTGCCAGCAGCTTGGGGACTAGCGGGGGCTTAGGAAGTACGCAGTATTTT
cdr3_aa: CASSLGTSGGLGSTQYF
j_call: TRBJ2-3
v_call: TRBV11-3
d_call: TRBD2
clone_size: NA

cdr3_nt: TGTGCCAGCACGAGGGATTATACGCAGTATTTT
cdr3_aa: CASTRDYTQYF
j_call: TRBJ2-3
v_call: TRBV2
d_call: NA
clone_size: NA

cdr3_nt: TGTGCCGGGCCTGACACCATTACCTACGAGCAGTACTTC
cdr3_aa: CAGPDTITYEQYF
j_call: TRBJ2-7
v_call: TRBV6-5
d_call: NA
clone_size: NA

cdr3_nt: TGTGCCAGTAGTATGAGGGTTCAGCCCCAGCATTTT
cdr3_aa: CASSMRVQPQHF
j_call: TRBJ1-5
v_call: TRBV19
d_call: NA
clone_size: NA

cdr3_nt: TGTGCCAGCTCACCTCGGATTAGCTCTCAAGAGACCCAGTACTTC
cdr3_aa: CASSPRISSQETQYF
j_call: TRBJ2-5
v_call: TRBV18
d_call: NA
clone_size: NA

cdr3_nt: TGTGCCAGCAGCGAGATAACAGGGGACCCTATTGGCGAGCAGTACTTC
cdr3_aa: CASSEITGDPIGEQYF
j_call: TRBJ2-7
v_call: TRBV5-6
d_call: TRBD1
clone_size: NA

cdr3_nt: TGTGCCAGCAGCCTAACAGGGGGCGAGTGGGAGACCCAGTACTTC
cdr3_aa: CASSLTGGEWETQYF
j_call: TRBJ2-5
v_call: TRBV11-2
d_call: TRBD1
clone_size: NA

cdr3_nt: TGTGCCAGCAGCTTAGGGGGGCCTGTCGGGTCACCCCTCCACTTT
cdr3_aa: CASSLGGPVGSPLHF
j_call: TRBJ1-6
v_call: TRBV7-2
d_call: NA
clone_size: few

cdr3_nt: TGTGCCAGCAGCTTCTTCTCCTACAATGAGCAGTTCTTC
cdr3_aa: CASSFFSYNEQFF
j_call: TRBJ2-1
v_call: TRBV7-9
d_call: NA
clone_size: NA

cdr3_nt: TGTGCCAGCAGCCAAGAGAAGGGGGGGGCCTACGAGCAGTACTTC
cdr3_aa: CASSQEKGGAYEQYF
j_call: TRBJ2-7
v_call: TRBV4-2
d_call: NA
clone_size: NA

cdr3_nt: TGTGCCAGTAGTATTACCACACAGGCTGACGAGCAGTACTTC
cdr3_aa: CASSITTQADEQYF
j_call: TRBJ2-7
v_call: TRBV19
d_call: NA
clone_size: NA

cdr3_nt: TGCAGTGCTAGAGTTCTTATTGAGCAGTTCTTC
cdr3_aa: CSARVLIEQFF
j_call: TRBJ2-1
v_call: TRBV20-1
d_call: NA
clone_size: NA

cdr3_nt: TGTGCCAGCAGCCCCGGACAGGGAGAGACAGATACGCAGTATTTT
cdr3_aa: CASSPGQGETDTQYF
j_call: TRBJ2-3
v_call: TRBV5-6
d_call: TRBD1
clone_size: once

cdr3_nt: TGTGCCAGCAGCCCTCGGACAGGGAAGGTCACCGGGGAGCTGTTTTTT
cdr3_aa: CASSPRTGKVTGELFF
j_call: TRBJ2-2
v_call: TRBV7-7
d_call: TRBD1
clone_size: NA

cdr3_nt: TGTGCCAGCAGCTCCCGACAGGGCTATAATTCACCCCTCCACTTT
cdr3_aa: CASSSRQGYNSPLHF
j_call: TRBJ1-6
v_call: TRBV7-9
d_call: TRBD1
clone_size: NA